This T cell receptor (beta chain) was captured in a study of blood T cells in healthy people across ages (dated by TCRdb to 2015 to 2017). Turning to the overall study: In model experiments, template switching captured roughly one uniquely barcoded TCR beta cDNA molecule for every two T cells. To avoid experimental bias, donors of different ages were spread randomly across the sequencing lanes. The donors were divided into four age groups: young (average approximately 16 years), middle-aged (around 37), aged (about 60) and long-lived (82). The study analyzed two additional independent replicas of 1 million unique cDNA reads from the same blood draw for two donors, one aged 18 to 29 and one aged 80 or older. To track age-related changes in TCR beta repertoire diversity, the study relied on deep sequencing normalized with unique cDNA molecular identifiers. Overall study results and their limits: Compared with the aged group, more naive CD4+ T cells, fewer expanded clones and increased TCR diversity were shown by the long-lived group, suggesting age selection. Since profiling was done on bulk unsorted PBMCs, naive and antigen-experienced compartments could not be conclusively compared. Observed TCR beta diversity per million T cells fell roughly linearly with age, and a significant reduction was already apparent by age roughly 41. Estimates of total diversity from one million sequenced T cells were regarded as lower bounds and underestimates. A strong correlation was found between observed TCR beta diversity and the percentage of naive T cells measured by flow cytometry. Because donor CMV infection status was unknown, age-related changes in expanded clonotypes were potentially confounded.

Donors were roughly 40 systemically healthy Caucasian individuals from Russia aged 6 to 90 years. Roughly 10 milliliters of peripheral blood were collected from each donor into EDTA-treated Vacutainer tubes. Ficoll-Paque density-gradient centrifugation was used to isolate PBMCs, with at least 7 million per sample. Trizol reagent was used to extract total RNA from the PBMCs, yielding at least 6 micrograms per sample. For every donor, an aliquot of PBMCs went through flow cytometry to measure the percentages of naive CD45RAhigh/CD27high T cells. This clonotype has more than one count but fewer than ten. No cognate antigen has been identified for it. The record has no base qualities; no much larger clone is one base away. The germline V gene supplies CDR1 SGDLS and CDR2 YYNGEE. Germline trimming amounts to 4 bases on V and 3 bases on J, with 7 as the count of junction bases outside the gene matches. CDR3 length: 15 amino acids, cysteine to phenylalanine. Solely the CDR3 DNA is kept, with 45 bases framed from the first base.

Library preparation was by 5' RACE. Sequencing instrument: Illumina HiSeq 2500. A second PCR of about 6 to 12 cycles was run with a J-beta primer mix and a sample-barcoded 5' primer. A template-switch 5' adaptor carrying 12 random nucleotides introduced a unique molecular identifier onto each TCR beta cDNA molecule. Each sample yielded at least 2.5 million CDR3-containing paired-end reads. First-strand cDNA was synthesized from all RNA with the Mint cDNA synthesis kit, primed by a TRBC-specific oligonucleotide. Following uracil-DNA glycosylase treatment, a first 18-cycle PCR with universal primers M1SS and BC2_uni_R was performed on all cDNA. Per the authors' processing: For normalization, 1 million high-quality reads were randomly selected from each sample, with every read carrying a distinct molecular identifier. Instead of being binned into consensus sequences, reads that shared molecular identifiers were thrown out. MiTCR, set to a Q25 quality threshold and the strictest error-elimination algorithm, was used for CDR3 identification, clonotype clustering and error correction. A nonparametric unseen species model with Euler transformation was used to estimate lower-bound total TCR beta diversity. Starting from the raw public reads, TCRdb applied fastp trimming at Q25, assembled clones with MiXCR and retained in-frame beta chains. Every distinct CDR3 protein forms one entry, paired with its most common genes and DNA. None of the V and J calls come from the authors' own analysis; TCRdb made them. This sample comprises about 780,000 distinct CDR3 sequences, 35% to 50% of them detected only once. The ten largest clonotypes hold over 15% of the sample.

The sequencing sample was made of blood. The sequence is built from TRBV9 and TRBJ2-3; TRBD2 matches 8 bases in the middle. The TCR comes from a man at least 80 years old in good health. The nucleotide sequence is TGTGCCAGCAGCCCCACCGTAGCGGGGACAGATACGCAGTATTTT. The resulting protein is CASSPTVAGTDTQYF.